One sample yielded the 13 T cell receptor beta chains listed below, sequenced in a study of OX40 agonist ivuxolimab in advanced cancers. Method: immunoSEQ multiplex PCR; TCRdb's copy keeps in-frame clones and lacks some. This repertoire shows some 75,000 clones, less than 90% found once; its top ten account for less than 2.5%. Material: CD4+ or CD8+ T cells sorted from blood, obtained in a trial of the OX40 agonist ivuxolimab. Receptors were obtained from an adult with an advanced solid tumor such as melanoma, head and neck, liver or kidney cancer.

The V and J genes are TRBV19 and TRBJ2-3; TRBD1 agrees at 9 bases. The germline V gene encodes CDR1 LNHDA and CDR2 SQIVND (reference sequence). V lost 7 bases to trimming and J lost 6 bases; unmatched junction nucleotides: 11. CDR3 size: 15 residues. The CDR3 DNA reads as TGTGCCAGTACTCCGACAGGGGGAAAGGCGGATACGCAGTATTTT. Its translation is CASTPTGGKADTQYF.

V gene TRBV2 combines with J gene TRBJ2-1, with 9 nucleotides matching TRBD2. CDR3 length: 15 residues. With 3 bases clipped from V and 6 bases from J, the junction kept 6 bases outside the gene matches. In germline, CDR1 is SNHLY, CDR2 FYNNEI. CDR3 nucleotides: TGTGCCAGCAGTGAGGGTAGTAGCGGGAGCAATGAGCAGTTCTTC. It specifies CASSEGSSGSNEQFF.

This chain uses TRBV14 with TRBJ1-1, with 8 bases lining up with TRBD1. This CDR3 has 17 residues. V trimming: 4 bases; J trimming: 7 bases; junction bases outside the gene matches: 17. Germline assignment: CDR1 SGHDN and CDR2 FVKESK. CDR3 nucleotides: TGTGCCAGCAGCCCGACCGGACAGGGTCTTGTCCGGAATGAAGCTTTCTTT. Translating it yields CASSPTGQGLVRNEAFF. Variable domain in full (rest from reference TRBV14 and TRBJ1-1): EAGVTQFPSHSVIEKGQTVTLRCDPISGHDNLYWYRRVMGKEIKFLLHFVKESKQDESGMPNNRFLAERTGGTYSTLKVQPAELEDSGVYFCASSPTGQGLVRNEAFFGQGTRLTVV.

This clone has a handful of counts. V and J are TRBV6-5 and TRBJ2-1, with D possibly being TRBD1 or TRBD2 (6 bases each). There are 13 residues in the CDR3. Between the trimmed V and J ends, which lost 6 bases and 9 bases, there was a span of 15 bases. In germline, CDR1 is MNHEY, CDR2 SVGAGI. The CDR3 spells CASRGGPRGEQFF. The CDR3, as DNA: TGTGCCAGCAGAGGGGGGCCCCGCGGTGAGCAGTTCTTC.

In regard to this clone: One junction end disagrees with the germline gene, perhaps due to a read error. The chain recombines TRBV2 with TRBJ2-3; TRBD1 is a possible D gene (7 bases). CDR1 SNHLY and CDR2 FYNNEI come from the germline V gene. This CDR3 has 16 amino acids. CDR3 loop: CASSGAGTAEGGRPYF. DNA of the CDR3: TGTGCAAGCAGTGGTGCAGGGACAGCGGAGGGGGGTCGGCCGTATTTT.

The V call is TRBV2, the J call TRBJ2-5; weak D call: TRBD2 (5 bases). V gave up 8 bases and J gave up 5 bases, with 18 bases separating them. Germline CDR1 SNHLY, CDR2 FYNNEI. The CDR3 has 14 amino acids. In DNA form, the CDR3 reads TGTGCCAGCCACTCAGGACTCCCTGGGGAGACCCAGTACTTC. It yields the protein CASHSGLPGETQYF.

The V gene is TRBV29-1, the J gene TRBJ2-3; D is ambiguous. The CDR3 totals 13 residues. V lost 5 bases to trimming and J lost 3 bases, with 12 bases between them. CDR1 and CDR2 from the germline V gene are SQVTM and ANQGSEA. CDR3 in amino acids: CSVTKGWTDTQYF. In DNA, the CDR3 is TGCAGCGTTACGAAGGGTTGGACAGATACGCAGTATTTT.

This clone was seen only once. The chain employs TRBV9 and TRBJ2-3; D is perhaps TRBD2 (6 bases). The CDR3 extends over 17 amino acids. CDR1 SGDLS and CDR2 YYNGEE come from the germline V gene. The ends were cut back, 0 bases at V and 5 bases at J, with 19 bases in the middle. The CDR3 coding sequence is TGTGCCAGCAGCGTAGCCGGGGGAAGGGGAGCGAGAGATACGCAGTATTTT. Encoded protein: CASSVAGGRGARDTQYF.

This sequence joins TRBV11-2 and TRBJ2-5; no definite D call. Trimming removed 5 bases at V and 5 bases at J, with 15 bases between. Germline values: CDR1 SGHAT, CDR2 FQNNGV. This CDR3 has 14 residues. The CDR3 sequence is CASSPFSLRETQYF. CDR3 bases: TGTGCCAGCAGCCCATTCAGTTTACGGGAGACCCAGTACTTC.

This clone showed up just once. The chain joins TRBV5-4 to TRBJ2-1; 11 bases map to TRBD2. V lost 1 base to trimming and J lost 7 bases; unmatched junction nucleotides: 10. The CDR3 spans 17 residues. From germline, CDR1 is SGHNT and CDR2 YYREEE (reference sequence). CDR3 coding DNA: TGTGCCAGCAGCTTGACACTTCTAGCGGGAGGCCTAAATGAGCAGTTCTTC. It codes for CASSLTLLAGGLNEQFF. The full variable domain, rest sourced from reference TRBV5-4 and TRBJ2-1, is ETGVTQSPTHLIKTRGQQVTLRCSSQSGHNTVSWYQQALGQGPQFIFQYYREEENGRGNFPPRFSGLQFPNYSSELNVNALELDDSALYLCASSLTLLAGGLNEQFFGPGTRLTVL.

The CDR3, as DNA: TGCGCCAGCAGCTTGGTAGCGGGCTCCTACGAGCAGTACTTC. Its protein product is CASSLVAGSYEQYF. The rearrangement joins TRBV5-1 to TRBJ2-7, with TRBD2 identical over 7 bases. The J segment lost 0 bases and the V segment lost 0 bases, leaving 0 bases of the junction unmatched. Germline V gene lookup returns CDR1 SGHRS and CDR2 YFSETQ. This CDR3 has 14 residues.

The rearrangement uses TRBV11-2 and TRBJ2-1; 8 bases map to TRBD2. Germline V gives CDR1 SGHAT, CDR2 FQNNGV. The CDR3 is made up of 16 amino acids. Losses at the gene ends were 6 bases for V and 3 bases for J; bases not matched to a gene: 10. The CDR3 reads CASRPLWAGGYNEQFF. CDR3 DNA sequence: TGTGCCAGCAGGCCCCTTTGGGCGGGAGGCTACAATGAGCAGTTCTTC.

V usage is TRBV29-1 and J usage is TRBJ2-5; D gene ambiguous. There are 13 residues in the CDR3. The V and J ends lost 7 bases and 2 bases respectively, with 14 bases between them. Germline assignment: CDR1 SQVTM and CDR2 ANQGSEA. DNA of the CDR3: TGCAGCGCTGACGCAGGACCTCAAGAGACCCAGTACTTC. It yields the protein CSADAGPQETQYF.